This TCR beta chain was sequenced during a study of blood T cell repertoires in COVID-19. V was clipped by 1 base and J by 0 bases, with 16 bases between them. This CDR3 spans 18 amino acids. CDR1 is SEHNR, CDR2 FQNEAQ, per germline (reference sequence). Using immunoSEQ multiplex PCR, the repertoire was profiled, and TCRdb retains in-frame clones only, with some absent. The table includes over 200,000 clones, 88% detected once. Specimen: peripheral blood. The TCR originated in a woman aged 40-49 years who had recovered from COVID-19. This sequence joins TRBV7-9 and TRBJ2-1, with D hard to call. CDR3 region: CASSLGVKRASSYNEQFF. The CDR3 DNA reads TGTGCCAGCAGCTTAGGAGTTAAGCGCGCGAGCTCCTACAATGAGCAGTTCTTC.